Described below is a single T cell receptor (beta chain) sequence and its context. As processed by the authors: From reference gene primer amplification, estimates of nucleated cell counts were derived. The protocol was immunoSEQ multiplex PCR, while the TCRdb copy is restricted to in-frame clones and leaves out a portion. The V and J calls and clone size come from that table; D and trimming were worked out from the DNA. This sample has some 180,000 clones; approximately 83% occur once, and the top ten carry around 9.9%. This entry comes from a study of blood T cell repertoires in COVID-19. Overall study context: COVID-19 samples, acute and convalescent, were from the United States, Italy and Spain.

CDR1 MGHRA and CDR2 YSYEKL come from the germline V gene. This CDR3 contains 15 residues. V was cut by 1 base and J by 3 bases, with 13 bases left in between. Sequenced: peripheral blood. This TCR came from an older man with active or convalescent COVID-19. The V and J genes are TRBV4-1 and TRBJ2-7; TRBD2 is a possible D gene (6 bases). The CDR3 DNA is TGCGCCAGCAGCCAAGGGAGGGAGGTTGACTACGAGCAGTACTTC. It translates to CASSQGREVDYEQYF.